Shown below are 16 T cell receptor beta chains from a single sample sequenced in a study of CD8+ T cells in alopecia areata. Sequencing templates came from extracted RNA that was reverse transcribed into cDNA. Produced via immunoSEQ multiplex PCR; TCRdb's table is partial and in-frame only. The repertoire consists of approximately 45,000 clones, with 65% occurring once and the leading ten covering under 25%. Sample treatment: oral pan-JAK inhibitor, 5-10 mg twice daily. The starting material was CD8+ T cells sorted from blood, obtained at week 4, from a patient treated with tofacitinib. These receptors came from a human donor with alopecia areata.

The chain recombines TRBV9 with TRBJ1-5; D is ambiguous. The CDR3 totals 14 residues. CDR1 and CDR2 from the germline V gene are SGDLS and YYNGEE. Trimming stripped 5 bases from V and 10 bases from J, with 19 bases between. Here the CDR3 reads CASSEDQSADPQHF. The CDR3 nucleotides are TGTGCCAGCAGTGAGGACCAGTCGGCTGATCCCCAGCATTTT.

The V call is TRBV29-1, the J call TRBJ1-2; tentatively, D is TRBD1 (5 bases). CDR1 and CDR2 from the germline V gene are SQVTM and ANQGSEA. This CDR3 spans 15 amino acids. V was pared by 0 bases and J by 6 bases, with 17 bases between. CDR3 residues: CSVEDRGSGGHGYTF. CDR3 nucleotide sequence: TGCAGCGTTGAAGATCGGGGTTCCGGGGGTCATGGCTACACCTTC.

The V call is TRBV13, the J call TRBJ2-3; D gene unclear. Germline loops: CDR1 PRHDT, CDR2 FYEKMQ (reference sequence). Trimming took off 7 bases at V and 4 bases at J, with 9 bases between the two ends. The CDR3 is 12 amino acids. CDR3 bases: TGTGCCAGCAACGAACAGTCAGATACGCAGTATTTT. It encodes CASNEQSDTQYF.

The chain uses TRBV4-3 and TRBJ1-1; D is ambiguous. The length of the CDR3 is 15 residues. Germline CDR1 reads LGHNA; CDR2 reads YSLEER. Deletions cut 0 bases from V and 5 bases from J, with 13 bases between. The CDR3 DNA is TGCGCCAGCAGCCAAGATCCGGAGGGAGATACTGAAGCTTTCTTT. Its translation is CASSQDPEGDTEAFF.

This clone was seen more than once but under ten times. This likely reflects a read error, since a far larger clone is one base away. Other DNA sequences within the sample encode an identical CDR3. The V and J genes are TRBV7-2 and TRBJ2-6, with D perhaps TRBD2 (5 bases). The germline V gene encodes CDR1 SGHTA and CDR2 FQGNSA. The CDR3 has 16 amino acids. V dropped 5 bases and J dropped 0 bases, with 11 bases sitting between them. Here the CDR3 DNA reads TGTGCCAGCAGCCAAGATGGGAGCTCTGGGGCCAACGTCCTGACTTTC. It is translated as CASSQDGSSGANVLTF.

The V gene is TRBV9, the J gene TRBJ1-2; TRBD1 agrees at 7 bases. The J segment lost 6 bases and the V segment lost 4 bases, leaving 6 bases of the junction unmatched. CDR1 and CDR2 (germline): SGDLS, YYNGEE. The CDR3 has 13 residues. The CDR3: CASSLGGGDGYTF. CDR3 DNA sequence: TGTGCCAGCAGCCTAGGGGGCGGGGATGGCTACACCTTC. Full variable domain (missing parts from reference TRBV9 and TRBJ1-2): DSGVTQTPKHLITATGQRVTLRCSPRSGDLSVYWYQQSLDQGLQFLIQYYNGEERAKGNILERFSAQQFPDLHSELNLSSLELGDSALYFCASSLGGGDGYTFGSGTRLTVV.

The V gene is TRBV14, the J gene TRBJ2-7; 9 nucleotides match TRBD1. The CDR3 totals 15 residues. The V gene's germline CDR1 is SGHDN and CDR2 FVKESK. J was trimmed by 3 bases and V by 5 bases; bases with no gene match: 8. CDR3 loop: CASSLRQGVFYEQYF. DNA for the CDR3: TGTGCCAGCAGCTTGCGACAGGGGGTATTCTACGAGCAGTACTTC.

This chain joins TRBV6-5 and TRBJ2-3, with TRBD1 matching over 7 bases. Trimming removed 0 bases from V and 3 bases from J; junction bases left unmatched: 3. The CDR3 runs to 15 residues. Germline V gene lookup returns CDR1 MNHEY and CDR2 SVGAGI. This CDR3 is CASSYSGTVTDTQYF. The CDR3 nucleotides read TGTGCCAGCAGTTACTCTGGGACAGTGACAGATACGCAGTATTTT.

The V call is TRBV7-9, the J call TRBJ2-5, with D maybe TRBD1 (6 bases). The V gene lost 5 bases and the J gene lost 5 bases, with 21 bases spanning the gap. The CDR3 runs to 16 residues. In germline, CDR1 is SEHNR, CDR2 FQNEAQ (reference sequence). This chain's CDR3 is CASSILDSHGGETQYF. As DNA, the CDR3 is TGTGCCAGCAGCATACTCGACTCCCATGGGGGCGAGACCCAGTACTTC.

V and J are TRBV7-9 and TRBJ2-1; the D is unclear. The V and J ends lost 0 bases and 10 bases respectively, with 7 bases between them. Germline CDR1 is SEHNR and CDR2 is FQNEAQ (reference sequence). The CDR3 loop spans 12 amino acids. DNA of the CDR3: TGTGCCAGCAGCTTAGCGTCATTGGAGCAGTTCTTC. Translation gives CASSLASLEQFF.

The CDR3 region has the DNA TGCAGCGTTGTCGAGCGGGGGGTTAGCACAGATACGCAGTATTTT. Protein sequence: CSVVERGVSTDTQYF. V usage is TRBV29-1 and J usage is TRBJ2-3, with 9 bases identical to TRBD2. CDR1 SQVTM and CDR2 ANQGSEA come from the germline V gene. The CDR3 has 15 residues. Trimming removed 4 bases from V and 0 bases from J; junction bases left unmatched: 5.

This clone was recorded once. This chain uses TRBV29-1 with TRBJ2-5; D assignment may be TRBD1 or TRBD2 (5 bases each). Germline loops: CDR1 SQVTM, CDR2 ANQGSEA. The CDR3 loop spans 13 amino acids. V shed 4 bases and J shed 4 bases, with 13 bases lying between them. The CDR3 region has the DNA TGCAGCGTTGCCGGGACCCGCGGAGAGACCCAGTACTTC. Encoded protein: CSVAGTRGETQYF.

This sequence joins TRBV7-2 and TRBJ1-6; 8 positions agree with TRBD1. The CDR3 is 16 amino acids. Germline lookup yields CDR1 SGHTA and CDR2 FQGNSA. The V and J ends lost 4 bases and 9 bases, in that order; junction bases with no gene match: 11. The CDR3 nucleotides are TGTGCCAGCAGCTCCGAACCAGGGGGCACAGGTTCACCCCTCCACTTT. Translation gives CASSSEPGGTGSPLHF.

V and J are TRBV14 and TRBJ2-3; 11 bases match TRBD2. Germline V CDR1 and CDR2: SGHDN, FVKESK. The trim removed 4 bases at V and 2 bases at J, leaving 8 bases unmatched. The length of the CDR3 is 17 residues. CDR3 protein: CASSPLLAGAVTDTQYF. The CDR3 DNA reads TGTGCCAGCAGCCCCCTACTAGCGGGGGCCGTCACAGATACGCAGTATTTT.

The chain couples TRBV27 to TRBJ1-3; D unclear. CDR1 MNHEY and CDR2 SMNVEV come from the germline V gene (reference sequence). The CDR3 totals 11 residues. V lost 6 bases, J lost 4 bases, and 4 bases lay in between. For the CDR3, the DNA is TGTGCCAGCAGGTCCGGAAACACCATATATTTT. Translation gives CASRSGNTIYF.

This rearrangement joins TRBV30 to TRBJ2-1, with D perhaps matching TRBD2 (6 bases). Germline values: CDR1 GTSNPN, CDR2 SVGIG (reference sequence). V was trimmed by 3 bases and J by 0 bases, leaving 12 bases between them. CDR3 size: 15 residues. The CDR3 sequence: CAWSADGSSYNEQFF. DNA for the CDR3: TGTGCCTGGAGCGCCGACGGGAGCTCCTACAATGAGCAGTTCTTC.